This TCR beta chain was identified during a study of CD8 T cells in ankylosing spondylitis. By quantitative 5'-RACE with molecular barcodes, the TCR beta libraries were made. Each CDR3 protein gets one entry after TCRdb re-called the 5' RACE reads with MiXCR. The table shows approximately 520,000 distinct CDR3 sequences, with about 5.2% occurring only once. This clonotype was counted ten times or more. Its antigen is not identified. Trimming took 2 bases from V and 0 from J, leaving 17 bases between them. Germline CDR1 and CDR2: MNHEY and SMNVEV (reference sequence). This CDR3 has 18 amino acids. Regarding the study as a whole: Previously reported in reactive arthritis synovial fluid and blood were some of the motif variants. Within matched ankylosing spondylitis synovial fluid, disease-linked clones were reportedly significantly enriched. Clones that were linked to disease were CD8+ and were relatively rare in peripheral blood. Characteristic, it appeared, of ankylosing spondylitis blood was a TCR beta motif of several highly homologous variants.

This receptor was identified in a male donor with ankylosing spondylitis. V and J are TRBV27 and TRBJ1-5; D not certain. Sequencing used blood, either unsorted or a sorted T cell fraction (not recorded which). The CDR3 spells CASSLRIPTAYSNQPQHF. The CDR3 nucleotides are TGTGCCAGCAGTTTAAGGATCCCTACAGCTTATAGCAATCAGCCCCAGCATTTT.